These 13 T cell receptor beta chains share one sample of origin, sequenced in a study of T cell repertoires in cytomegalovirus infection. From the reads, TCRdb called clonotypes with MiXCR, one entry per CDR3 protein. The sample holds approximately 730,000 distinct CDR3 sequences, just under 30% seen once. Their recognized antigens are unknown. The sample in question was cultured CD8+ T cells from PBMCs, obtained from culture after CMV antigen stimulation. Receptors were obtained from a human donor in good health (CMV status not recorded). Some clones in this sample may be carry-over from other donors' samples.

Remarks on this clonotype: A read error is possible here, since a much larger clone lies one base away. This chain joins TRBV6-2 or TRBV6-3 and TRBJ2-7; D is ambiguous. With 4 bases removed from V and 1 base from J, the gap between germline ends came to 11 bases. The CDR3 sequence is 14 residues long. Germline CDR1 reads MNHEY; CDR2 reads SVGEGT. CDR3 amino acids: CASSFLLRSYEQYV. The DNA of the CDR3 is TGTGCCAGCAGTTTTCTGCTTAGGTCCTACGAGCAGTACGTC.

This clonotype was counted at least ten times. Here the CDR3 reads CASSFVSNSDTQYF. The CDR3 DNA sequence: TGTGCCAGCAGTTTTGTTTCCAATTCGGATACGCAGTATTTT. The V call is TRBV12-3 or TRBV12-4, the J call TRBJ2-3, with D unresolved. With 3 bases removed from V and 6 bases from J, the gap between germline ends came to 13 bases. CDR3 length: 14 amino acids.

This chain links TRBV7-9 with TRBJ2-3; the match to TRBD1 covers 7 bases. Trimming cost V 3 bases and J 2 bases; bases outside gene matches: 11. Germline lookup yields CDR1 SEHNR and CDR2 FQNEAQ (reference sequence). The CDR3 totals 17 residues. The CDR3 loop reads CASSFPRTTGLTDTQYF. CDR3 DNA sequence: TGTGCCAGCAGCTTCCCCCGGACGACAGGGCTCACAGATACGCAGTATTTT. The whole variable domain, filled in from reference TRBV7-9 and TRBJ2-3, reads DTGVSQNPRHKITKRGQNVTFRCDPISEHNRLYWYRQTLGQGPEFLTYFQNEAQLEKSRLLSDRFSAERPKGSFSTLEIQRTEQGDSAMYLCASSFPRTTGLTDTQYFGPGTRLTVL.

The rearrangement joins TRBV7-4 to TRBJ1-1; possible D gene TRBD1, 5 bases. This CDR3 comprises 16 residues. CDR1 and CDR2 (germline): SGHVT, SQSDAQ. The V end lost 6 bases, the J end lost 2 bases, and 19 bases lay between the germline ends. This CDR3 is CASRGGGIGFNTEAFF. CDR3 nucleotides: TGTGCCAGCAGGGGGGGGGGGATTGGGTTCAACACTGAAGCTTTCTTT. The full variable domain, in which reference TRBV7-4 and TRBJ1-1 provide the parts outside the CDR3, is GAGVSQSPRYKVAKRGRDVALRCDSISGHVTLYWYRQTLGQGSEVLTYSQSDAQRDKSGRPSGRFSAERPERSVSTLKIQRTEQGDSAVYLCASRGGGIGFNTEAFFGQGTRLTVV.

The chain combines TRBV7-4 with TRBJ1-3; possibly TRBD1 for D (5 bases). In germline, CDR1 is SGHVT, CDR2 SQSDAQ. The CDR3 length is 16 residues. The V end was cut by 5 bases, the J end by 4 bases, with 18 bases between. CDR3 DNA sequence: TGTGCCAGCAGCAGCGCTCAGGGAGGGGTCGGAAACACCATATATTTT. Its protein is CASSSAQGGVGNTIYF.

The V and J genes are TRBV6-5 and TRBJ2-1; D is unclear. This CDR3 spans 16 amino acids. V dropped 8 bases and J dropped 4 bases, with 21 bases sitting between them. Germline assignment: CDR1 MNHEY and CDR2 SVGAGI. In nucleotides, the CDR3 is TGTGCCAGCCAAATAACGGAATTCGGCCTTTACAATGAGCAGTTCTTC. Translation gives CASQITEFGLYNEQFF.

The chain has TRBV6-5 and TRBJ2-3; D might be TRBD2 (5 bases). The V end was cut by 1 base, the J end by 5 bases, with 16 bases between. CDR1 MNHEY and CDR2 SVGAGI come from the germline V gene. This CDR3 has 16 residues. This chain's CDR3 is CASSYWENGDEDTQYF. CDR3 nucleotides: TGTGCCAGCAGTTACTGGGAGAATGGGGATGAAGATACGCAGTATTTT.

CDR3 bases: TGTGCCAGCAGCCCTTCAGCGAGCTCATCGGATGAGCAGTTCTTC. It codes for CASSPSASSSDEQFF. The chain is built from TRBV11-3 and TRBJ2-1; unclear D gene. V lost 5 bases and J 8 bases, leaving 19 bases between the germline ends. The germline gives CDR1 SGHNT, CDR2 YENEEA. The CDR3 covers 15 residues.

J is TRBJ2-7 and V is TRBV5-5; the D is unclear. CDR1 is SGHKS, CDR2 YYEKEE, per germline (reference sequence). CDR3 length: 15 amino acids. Trimming took 2 bases from V and 3 from J, leaving 15 bases between them. The CDR3 sequence is CASSFGVLAFYEQYV. In nucleotides, the CDR3 is TGTGCCAGCAGCTTTGGGGTACTGGCATTCTACGAGCAGTACGTC.

The chain couples TRBV6-2 or TRBV6-3 to TRBJ1-5; TRBD1 matches 7 bases. This CDR3 has 16 amino acids. Germline trimming cut 7 bases from V and 3 bases from J; bases unmatched to any gene: 12. Germline CDR1 MNHEY, CDR2 SVGEGT. In DNA, the CDR3 is TGTGCCAGCACCACGGACCCCAGGGGGAACAATCAGCCCCAGCATTTT. Protein: CASTTDPRGNNQPQHF.

This clonotype was found a few times. V is TRBV3-1 and J is TRBJ2-7; TRBD2 aligns across 7 bases. J gave up 0 bases and V 4 bases, and 9 bases lay outside the gene matches. The length of the CDR3 is 16 residues. Germline loops: CDR1 LGHDT, CDR2 YNNKEL (reference sequence). The CDR3 DNA follows: TGTGCCAGCAGCCCGCGTTGGGGGGGAAACTCCTACGAGCAGTACTTC. Translation: CASSPRWGGNSYEQYF.

The chain links TRBV7-2 to TRBJ2-2; D is unclear. Germline assignment: CDR1 SGHTA and CDR2 FQGNSA. This CDR3 comprises 16 residues. The ends were cut back, 5 bases at V and 1 base at J, with 14 bases in the middle. The CDR3 region has the DNA TGTGCCAGCAGCGTAAAACTAAGGTTGAACACCGGGGAGCTGTTTTTT. Translated: CASSVKLRLNTGELFF.

This clonotype was counted between two and nine times. The V gene is TRBV19, the J gene TRBJ1-1, with D possibly matching TRBD1 (6 bases). The CDR3 covers 18 residues. Trimming pared 6 bases from V and 3 bases from J, leaving 26 bases between. Germline V gives CDR1 LNHDA, CDR2 SQIVND (reference sequence). CDR3 sequence: CASRTFIRDTERHTEAFF. The CDR3 DNA reads as TGTGCCAGTAGGACTTTTATTCGGGACACGGAACGCCACACTGAAGCTTTCTTT.